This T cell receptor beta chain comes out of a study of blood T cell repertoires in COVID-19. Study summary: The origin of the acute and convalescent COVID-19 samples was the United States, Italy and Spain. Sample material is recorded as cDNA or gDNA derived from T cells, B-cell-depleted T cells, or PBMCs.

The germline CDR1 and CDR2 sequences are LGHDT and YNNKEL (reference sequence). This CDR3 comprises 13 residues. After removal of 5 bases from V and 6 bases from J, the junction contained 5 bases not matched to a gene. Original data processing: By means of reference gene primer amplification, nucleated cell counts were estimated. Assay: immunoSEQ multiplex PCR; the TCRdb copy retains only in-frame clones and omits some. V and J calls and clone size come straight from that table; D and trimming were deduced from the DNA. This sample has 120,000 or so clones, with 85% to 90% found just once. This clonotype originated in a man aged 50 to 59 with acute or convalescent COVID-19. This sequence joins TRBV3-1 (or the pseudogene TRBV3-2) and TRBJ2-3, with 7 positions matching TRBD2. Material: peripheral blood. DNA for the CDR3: TGTGCCAGCAGCATCCGGGGGGAGGATACGCAGTATTTT. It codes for CASSIRGEDTQYF.